The sample holds a few counts of the clone carrying this T cell receptor (beta chain). Its specificity is not known. This sample was taken from a study of T cells in Graves' hyperthyroidism and ophthalmopathy. The overall study: Peripheral blood collection took place at initial diagnosis, before any treatment. Study-level points and caveats: Among clonotypes expanded in thyroid above 0.001, most were also found in blood.

The TCR beta CDR3 regions underwent amplification using RNA transcripts as the source. RT-PCR in the first round (using the HTBI primer set) targeted the TCR CDR3. TCRdb reprocessed the multiplex PCR reads with MiXCR, giving one entry per CDR3 protein. The table lists approximately 640,000 distinct CDR3 sequences, 17% of them singletons. The CDR3 contains 15 residues. Germline CDR1 and CDR2: ENHRY and SYGVKD. Trimming pared 0 bases from V and 4 bases from J, leaving 11 bases between. The chain uses TRBV10-3 and TRBJ2-3; D is possibly TRBD2 (6 bases). Sequencing was performed on blood. The receptor's source is a man in his fifties or sixties with Graves' hyperthyroidism. CDR3 bases: TGTGCCATCAGTGAGTCCTTGCGACTAGCAGATACGCAGTATTTT. The encoded protein is CAISESLRLADTQYF.